The 10 T cell receptor beta chains reported below all come from one sample, sequenced in a study of blood T cell repertoires in COVID-19. Assay used: immunoSEQ multiplex PCR; TCRdb lists only in-frame clones, some missing. This sample yields about 140,000 clones, of which 84% are seen a single time; around 3.9% belongs to the top ten. Sample: PBMCs or T cells enriched from blood (not recorded which). The receptors originated from a man aged 50-59 years in a cohort exposed to, infected with or recovered from COVID-19 (not recorded which).

In regard to this clone: A read error may account for a junction end that differs from germline. The V call is TRBV2, the J call TRBJ2-2; 15 bases fit TRBD2. Germline loops: CDR1 SNHLY, CDR2 FYNNEI. This CDR3 has 16 amino acids. The CDR3 loop reads CASSATGLAGGGTARF. The CDR3 DNA follows: TGTGCCAGCAGCGCCACGGGACTAGCGGGAGGTGGGACCGCACGTTTT.

The V call is TRBV3-1 (or the pseudogene TRBV3-2), the J call TRBJ2-1; D is possibly TRBD1 (6 bases). CDR3 length: 14 amino acids. Germline loops: CDR1 LGHDT, CDR2 YNNKEL (reference sequence). V was cut by 4 bases and J by 6 bases, with 13 bases left in between. The CDR3 loop is CASSPFQGGNEQFF. The CDR3 DNA follows: TGTGCCAGCAGCCCCTTTCAAGGGGGCAATGAGCAGTTCTTC.

This chain connects TRBV24-1 to TRBJ2-1; 14 bases align to TRBD2. This CDR3 has 16 residues. The V gene end was trimmed by 2 bases and the J gene end by 6 bases; junction bases not matched to a gene: 2. CDR1 is KGHDR, CDR2 SFDVKD, per germline. CDR3 in amino acids: CATSDSGTSGGNEQFF. CDR3 coding DNA: TGTGCCACCAGTGATTCAGGGACTAGCGGGGGCAATGAGCAGTTCTTC.

This chain links TRBV4-3 with TRBJ1-5, with D tentatively TRBD1 (5 bases). The V gene's germline CDR1 is LGHNA and CDR2 YSLEER. The ends were cut back, 0 bases at V and 4 bases at J, with 10 bases in the middle. This CDR3 contains 15 residues. The CDR3: CASSQDGEGNQPQHF. CDR3 coding DNA: TGCGCCAGCAGCCAAGACGGGGAGGGGAATCAGCCCCAGCATTTT.

V is TRBV21-1 and J is TRBJ1-5; TRBD1 is the table's D call and was not checked against the DNA. TRBV21-1 counts as a pseudogene. There are 18 residues in the CDR3. The CDR3 sequence: CASSKGERGTVSNQPQHF. In nucleotides, the CDR3 is TGTGCCAGCAGCAAGGGTGAGAGGGGGACAGTTAGCAATCAGCCCCAGCATTTT.

The CDR3 bases are TGTGCCAGCAGCCCGCCGACAGGGAGGAACGAGCAGTACTTC. Its translation: CASSPPTGRNEQYF. The chain has TRBV13 and TRBJ2-7; the D gene is possibly TRBD1 (7 bases). V gave up 5 bases and J gave up 5 bases, with 16 bases separating them. Germline CDR1 reads PRHDT; CDR2 reads FYEKMQ (reference sequence). The CDR3 is 14 residues long.

The J gene is TRBJ2-7, the V gene TRBV5-1; TRBD2 aligns across 8 bases. The CDR3 has 15 residues. The V gene end was trimmed by 4 bases and the J gene end by 4 bases; junction bases not matched to a gene: 10. Germline-derived CDR1 and CDR2 are SGHRS and YFSETQ. CDR3 amino acids: CASSMEGAGVYEQYF. As DNA, the CDR3 is TGCGCCAGCAGCATGGAGGGAGCGGGGGTTTACGAGCAGTACTTC. Complete variable domain (other parts from reference TRBV5-1 and TRBJ2-7): KAGVTQTPRYLIKTRGQQVTLSCSPISGHRSVSWYQQTPGQGLQFLFEYFSETQRNKGNFPGRFSGRQFSNSRSEMNVSTLELGDSALYLCASSMEGAGVYEQYFGPGTRLTVT.

The chain employs TRBV2 and TRBJ1-1; D may be TRBD1 (6 bases). V lost 8 bases to trimming and J lost 9 bases, with 13 bases between them. This CDR3 has 11 residues. Germline V CDR1 and CDR2: SNHLY, FYNNEI. The CDR3 loop reads CASPGQLKAFF. The CDR3, as DNA: TGTGCCAGCCCCGGACAGCTTAAAGCTTTCTTT.

The chain joins TRBV7-9 to TRBJ1-2; D is unclear. V was cut by 7 bases and J by 6 bases, with 12 bases left in between. The CDR3 is made up of 12 amino acids. Germline V lookup: CDR1 SEHNR, CDR2 FQNEAQ (reference sequence). As DNA, the CDR3 is TGTGCCAGCACACCCACAGATAATGGCTACACCTTC. It encodes CASTPTDNGYTF.

The chain is built from TRBV7-7 and TRBJ1-5, with 12 nucleotides matching TRBD1. Trimming cost V 5 bases and J 6 bases; bases outside gene matches: 8. The length of the CDR3 is 16 residues. CDR1 is SSHAT and CDR2 is FNYEAQ in the germline V gene (reference sequence). Here the CDR3 DNA reads TGTGCCAGCAGCCCCCCGGGACAGGGGGCTTTTCAGCCCCAGCATTTT. This codes for CASSPPGQGAFQPQHF.